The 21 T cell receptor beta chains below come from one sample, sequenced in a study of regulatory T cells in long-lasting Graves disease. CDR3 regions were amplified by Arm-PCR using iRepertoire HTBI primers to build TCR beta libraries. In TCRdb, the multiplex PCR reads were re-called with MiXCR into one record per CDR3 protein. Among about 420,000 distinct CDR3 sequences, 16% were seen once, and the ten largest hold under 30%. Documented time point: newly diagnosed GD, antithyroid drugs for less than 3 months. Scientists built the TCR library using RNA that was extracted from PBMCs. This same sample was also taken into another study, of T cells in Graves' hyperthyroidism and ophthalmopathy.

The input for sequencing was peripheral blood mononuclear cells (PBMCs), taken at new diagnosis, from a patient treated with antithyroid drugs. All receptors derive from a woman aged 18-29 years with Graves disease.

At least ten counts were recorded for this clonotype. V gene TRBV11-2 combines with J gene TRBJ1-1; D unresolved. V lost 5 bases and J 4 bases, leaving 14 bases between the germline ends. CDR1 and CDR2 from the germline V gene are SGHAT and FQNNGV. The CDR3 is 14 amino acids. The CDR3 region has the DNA TGTGCCAGCAGCAGAGCTGGGGTGGTCACTGAAGCTTTCTTT. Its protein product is CASSRAGVVTEAFF.

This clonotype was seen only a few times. CDR3 in DNA: TGTGCCAGCAGCTTGGTGGGGACAGGGAGAAAGAGCGGGGAGCTGTTTTTT. It encodes CASSLVGTGRKSGELFF. The rearrangement joins TRBV5-4 to TRBJ2-2; TRBD1 aligns across 9 bases. Trimming removed 0 bases from V and 7 bases from J; junction bases left unmatched: 10. CDR1 is SGHNT and CDR2 is YYREEE in the germline V gene (reference sequence). This CDR3 has 17 amino acids.

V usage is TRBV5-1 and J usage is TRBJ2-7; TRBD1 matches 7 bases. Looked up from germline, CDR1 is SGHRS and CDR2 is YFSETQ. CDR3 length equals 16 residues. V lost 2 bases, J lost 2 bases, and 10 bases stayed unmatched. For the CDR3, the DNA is TGCGCCAGCAGCTTTTCGACAGGGTTACCCACCTACGAGCAGTACTTC. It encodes CASSFSTGLPTYEQYF. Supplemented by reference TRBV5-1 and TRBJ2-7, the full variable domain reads KAGVTQTPRYLIKTRGQQVTLSCSPISGHRSVSWYQQTPGQGLQFLFEYFSETQRNKGNFPGRFSGRQFSNSRSEMNVSTLELGDSALYLCASSFSTGLPTYEQYFGPGTRLTVT.

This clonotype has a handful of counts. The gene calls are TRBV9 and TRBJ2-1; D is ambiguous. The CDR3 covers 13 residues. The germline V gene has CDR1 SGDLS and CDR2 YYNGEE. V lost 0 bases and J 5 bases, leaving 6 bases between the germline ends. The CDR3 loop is CASSVELDNEQFF. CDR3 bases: TGTGCCAGCAGCGTAGAATTAGACAATGAGCAGTTCTTC.

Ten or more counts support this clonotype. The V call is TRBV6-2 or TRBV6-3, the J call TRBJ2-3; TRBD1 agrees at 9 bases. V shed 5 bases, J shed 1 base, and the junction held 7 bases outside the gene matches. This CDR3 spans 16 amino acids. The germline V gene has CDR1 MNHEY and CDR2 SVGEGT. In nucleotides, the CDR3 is TGTGCCAGCAGTGCTAACCGGGACAGGGGCACAGATACGCAGTATTTT. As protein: CASSANRDRGTDTQYF.

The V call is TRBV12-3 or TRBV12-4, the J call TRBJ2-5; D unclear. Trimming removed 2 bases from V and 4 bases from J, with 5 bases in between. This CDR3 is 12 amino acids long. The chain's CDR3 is CASSLWVETQYF. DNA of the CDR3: TGTGCCAGCAGTTTATGGGTAGAGACCCAGTACTTC.

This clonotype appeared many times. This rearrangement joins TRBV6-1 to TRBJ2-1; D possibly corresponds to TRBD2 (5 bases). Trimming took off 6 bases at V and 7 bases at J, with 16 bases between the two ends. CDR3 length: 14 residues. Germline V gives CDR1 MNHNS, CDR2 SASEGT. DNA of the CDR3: TGTGCCAGCAGGGCTAGAGGGCCCGGTAATGAGCAGTTCTTC. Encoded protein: CASRARGPGNEQFF.

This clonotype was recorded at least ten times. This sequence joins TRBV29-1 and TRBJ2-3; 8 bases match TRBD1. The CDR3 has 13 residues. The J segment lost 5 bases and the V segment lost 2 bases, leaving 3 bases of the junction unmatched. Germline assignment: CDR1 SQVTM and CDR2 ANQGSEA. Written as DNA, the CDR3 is TGCAGCGTTGAACTGGGACAGGTAGATACGCAGTATTTT. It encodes CSVELGQVDTQYF.

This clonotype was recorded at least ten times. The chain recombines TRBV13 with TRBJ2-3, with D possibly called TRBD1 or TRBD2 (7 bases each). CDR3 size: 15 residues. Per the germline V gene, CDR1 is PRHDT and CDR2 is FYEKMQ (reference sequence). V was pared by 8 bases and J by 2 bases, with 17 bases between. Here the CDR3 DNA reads TGTGCCAGCTCACGACAGGGAGGGCTCACAGATACGCAGTATTTT. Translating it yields CASSRQGGLTDTQYF. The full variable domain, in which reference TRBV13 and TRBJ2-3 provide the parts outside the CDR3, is AAGVIQSPRHLIKEKRETATLKCYPIPRHDTVYWYQQGPGQDPQFLISFYEKMQSDKGSIPDRFSAQQFSDYHSELNMSSLELGDSALYFCASSRQGGLTDTQYFGPGTRLTVL.

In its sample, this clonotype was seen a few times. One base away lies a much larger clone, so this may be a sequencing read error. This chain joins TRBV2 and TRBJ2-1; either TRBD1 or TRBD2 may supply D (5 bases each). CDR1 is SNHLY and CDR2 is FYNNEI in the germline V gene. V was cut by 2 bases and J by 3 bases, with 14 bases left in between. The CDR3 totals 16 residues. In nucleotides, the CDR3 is TGTGCCAGCAGTGAACGGGGCTCCGGAGGCTACAATGAGCAGTTCTTC. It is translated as CASSERGSGGYNEQFF.

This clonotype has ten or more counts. CDR3 nucleotides: TGTGCCTGGAGTGTACTGGGCGGGGGCACAGATACGCAGTATTTT. The encoded protein is CAWSVLGGGTDTQYF. The V call is TRBV30, the J call TRBJ2-3; tentative D call: TRBD2 (6 bases). V lost 0 bases to trimming and J lost 1 base, with 11 bases between them. CDR3 length equals 15 residues. CDR1 and CDR2 from the germline V gene are GTSNPN and SVGIG (reference sequence).

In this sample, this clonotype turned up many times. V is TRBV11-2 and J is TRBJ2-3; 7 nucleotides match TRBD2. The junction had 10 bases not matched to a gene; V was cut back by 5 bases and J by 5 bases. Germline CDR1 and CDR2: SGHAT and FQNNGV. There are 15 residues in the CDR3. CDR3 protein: CASSTEGRELDTQYF. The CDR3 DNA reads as TGTGCCAGCAGCACCGAGGGGCGGGAGTTAGATACGCAGTATTTT. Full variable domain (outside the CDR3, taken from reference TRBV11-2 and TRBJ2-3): EAGVAQSPRYKIIEKRQSVAFWCNPISGHATLYWYQQILGQGPKLLIQFQNNGVVDDSQLPKDRFSAERLKGVDSTLKIQPAKLEDSAVYLCASSTEGRELDTQYFGPGTRLTVL.

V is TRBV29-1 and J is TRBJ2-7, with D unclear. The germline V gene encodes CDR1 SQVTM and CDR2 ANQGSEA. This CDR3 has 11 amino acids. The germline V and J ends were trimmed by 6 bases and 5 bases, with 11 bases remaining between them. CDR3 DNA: TGCAGCGTGGGCTATGTGAACGAGCAGTACTTC. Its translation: CSVGYVNEQYF.

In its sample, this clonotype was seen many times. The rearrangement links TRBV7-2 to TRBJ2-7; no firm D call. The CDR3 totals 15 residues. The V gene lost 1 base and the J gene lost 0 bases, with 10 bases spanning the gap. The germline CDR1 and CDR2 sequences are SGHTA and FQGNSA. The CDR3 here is CASSLVPRNSYEQYF. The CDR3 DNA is TGTGCCAGCAGCTTAGTTCCGCGGAACTCCTACGAGCAGTACTTC.

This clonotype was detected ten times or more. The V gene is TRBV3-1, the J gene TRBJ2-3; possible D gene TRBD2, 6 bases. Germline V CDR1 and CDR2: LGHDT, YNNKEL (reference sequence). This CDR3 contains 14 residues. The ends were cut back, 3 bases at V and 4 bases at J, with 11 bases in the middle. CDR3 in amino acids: CASSQAGLSDTQYF. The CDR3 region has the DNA TGTGCCAGCAGCCAGGCGGGACTCTCAGATACGCAGTATTTT.

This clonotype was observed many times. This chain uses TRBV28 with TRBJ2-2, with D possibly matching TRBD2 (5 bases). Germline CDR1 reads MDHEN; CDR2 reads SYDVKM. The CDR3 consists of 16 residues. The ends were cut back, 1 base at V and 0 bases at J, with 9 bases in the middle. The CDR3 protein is CASSLFSGTNTGELFF. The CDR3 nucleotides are TGTGCCAGCAGTTTATTCTCCGGGACGAACACCGGGGAGCTGTTTTTT.

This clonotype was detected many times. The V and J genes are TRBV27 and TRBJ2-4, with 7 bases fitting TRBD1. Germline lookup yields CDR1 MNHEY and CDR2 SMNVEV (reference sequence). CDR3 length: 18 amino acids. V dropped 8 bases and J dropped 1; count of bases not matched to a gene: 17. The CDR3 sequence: CASPRRQGHYTAKNIQYF. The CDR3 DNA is TGTGCCAGCCCGAGGAGACAGGGTCACTATACGGCCAAAAACATTCAGTACTTC.

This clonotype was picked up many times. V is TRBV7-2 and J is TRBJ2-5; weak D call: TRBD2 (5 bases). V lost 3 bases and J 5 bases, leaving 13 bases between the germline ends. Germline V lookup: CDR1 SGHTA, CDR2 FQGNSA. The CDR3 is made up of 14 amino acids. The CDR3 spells CASSFTLTGETQYF. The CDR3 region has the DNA TGTGCCAGCAGCTTCACCCTGACGGGGGAGACCCAGTACTTC.

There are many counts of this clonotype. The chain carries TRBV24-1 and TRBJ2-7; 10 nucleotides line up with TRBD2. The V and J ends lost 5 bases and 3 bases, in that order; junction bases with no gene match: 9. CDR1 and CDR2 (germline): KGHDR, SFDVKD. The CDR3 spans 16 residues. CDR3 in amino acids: CATSAEVASGSYEQYF. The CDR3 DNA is TGTGCCACCAGTGCTGAGGTGGCTAGCGGGAGCTACGAGCAGTACTTC.

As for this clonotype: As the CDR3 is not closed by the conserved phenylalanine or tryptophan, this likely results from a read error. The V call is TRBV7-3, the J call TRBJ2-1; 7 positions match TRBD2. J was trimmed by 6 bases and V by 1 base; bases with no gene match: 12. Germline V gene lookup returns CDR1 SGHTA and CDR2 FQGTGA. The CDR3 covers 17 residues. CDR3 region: CASSLRGGSTVLNEQFL. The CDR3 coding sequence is TGTGCCAGCAGCTTAAGGGGGGGGTCCACTGTCCTCAATGAGCAGTTCCTC.

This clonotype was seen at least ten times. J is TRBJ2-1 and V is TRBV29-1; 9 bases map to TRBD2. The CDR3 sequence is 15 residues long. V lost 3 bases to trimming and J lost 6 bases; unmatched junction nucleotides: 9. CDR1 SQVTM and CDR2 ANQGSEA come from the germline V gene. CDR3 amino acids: CSVDRIAGVANEQFF. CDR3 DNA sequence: TGCAGCGTTGATAGAATAGCGGGAGTCGCCAATGAGCAGTTCTTC.